The present TCR beta chain was sequenced within a study of siplizumab effects on memory and regulatory T cells. With regard to this clone: Antigen: not known.

Here immunoSEQ multiplex PCR was the method, and the copy in TCRdb shows in-frame clones only, minus some. The sample lists over 70,000 clones, about 90% occurring once. The CDR3 contains 14 residues. Germline CDR1 is KGHSH and CDR2 is LQKENI. The V end lost 8 bases, the J end lost 2 bases, and 15 bases lay between the germline ends. General study findings and limits: Siplizumab led to significantly less abundant alloreactive sequences that could be traced back to unstimulated CD4+ memory cells. Naive T cells looked more diverse than memory cells and looked like major alloresponse contributors.

The receptor comes from a human donor in good health. Sequenced sample: CD4+ T cells sorted from blood. The chain has TRBV18 and TRBJ1-1, with D possibly TRBD1 on 5 matching bases. CDR3 bases: TGTGCCAGCACCCACCGGGGCCAAAACACTGAAGCTTTCTTT. This gives the protein CASTHRGQNTEAFF. The full variable domain, rest sourced from reference TRBV18 and TRBJ1-1, is NAGVMQNPRHLVRRRGQEARLRCSPMKGHSHVYWYRQLPEEGLKFMVYLQKENIIDESGMPKERFSAEFPKEGPSILRIQQVVRGDSAAYFCASTHRGQNTEAFFGQGTRLTVV.